The clone carrying this T cell receptor (beta chain) was recorded a few times. This sequence may be a read error, since a much larger clone differs from it by one base. TCR beta CDR3 region amplification was performed from RNA transcripts. When the TCR CDR3 underwent first-round RT-PCR, the HTBI primer set was used. TCRdb recomputed calls from the multiplex PCR reads with MiXCR, one row per CDR3 protein. The data show 490,000 or so distinct CDR3 sequences, 15% to 20% seen once. The record originates from a study of T cells in Graves' hyperthyroidism and ophthalmopathy. The CDR3 runs 14 residues. In germline, CDR1 is KGHSH, CDR2 LQKENI. J was trimmed by 4 bases and V by 4 bases; bases with no gene match: 2.

J is TRBJ2-3 and V is TRBV18, with 10 bases aligning to TRBD1. The source is a man between 35 and 55 years old with Graves' ophthalmopathy. The sample consisted of blood. The CDR3 sequence: CASSHGQGADTQYF. Written as DNA, the CDR3 is TGTGCCAGCTCACACGGACAGGGGGCAGATACGCAGTATTTT.